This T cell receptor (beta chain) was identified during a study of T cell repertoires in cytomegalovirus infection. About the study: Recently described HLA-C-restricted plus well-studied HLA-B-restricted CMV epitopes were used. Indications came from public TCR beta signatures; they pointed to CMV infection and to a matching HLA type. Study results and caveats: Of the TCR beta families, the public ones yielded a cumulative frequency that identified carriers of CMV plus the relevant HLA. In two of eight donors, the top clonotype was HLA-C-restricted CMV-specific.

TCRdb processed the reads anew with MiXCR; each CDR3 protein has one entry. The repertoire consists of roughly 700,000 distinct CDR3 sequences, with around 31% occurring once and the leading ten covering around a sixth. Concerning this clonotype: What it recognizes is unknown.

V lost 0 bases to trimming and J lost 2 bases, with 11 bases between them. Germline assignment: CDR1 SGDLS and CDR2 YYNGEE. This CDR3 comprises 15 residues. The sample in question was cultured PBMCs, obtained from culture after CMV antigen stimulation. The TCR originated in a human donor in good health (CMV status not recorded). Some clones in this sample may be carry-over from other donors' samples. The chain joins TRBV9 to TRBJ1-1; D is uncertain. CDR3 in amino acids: CASSVGPPPNTEAFF. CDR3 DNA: TGTGCCAGCAGCGTAGGGCCGCCCCCCAACACTGAAGCTTTCTTT.